The rows below give T cell receptor beta chains drawn from one sample of a study of blood T cell repertoires in COVID-19. Only in-frame clones appear in the TCRdb table, and some are missing; sequencing was by immunoSEQ multiplex PCR. Of 250,000 to 300,000 clones listed, around 82% are singletons. Sequencing was carried out using peripheral blood. The receptors come from a man older than 75 with acute or convalescent COVID-19. Each CDR3 is given with its conserved first and last residue. Fields, in order: CDR3 DNA, CDR3 protein, V gene, J gene, clone size, D gene. A D gene is named only where the DNA matches it firmly. Rows give clone size only sometimes, using once, few, many, or a class for an expanded clone.

TGTGCCAGCAGCCCCGCCCCGGGGTCCGGAGATACGCAGTATTTT,CASSPAPGSGDTQYF,TRBV7-9,TRBJ2-3,-,-
TGTGCCTCGACGGCCGGGACCTACGAGCAGTACTTC,CASTAGTYEQYF,TRBV28,TRBJ2-7,-,-
TGTGCCAGCTCATACGCCAGGGCTTCCTACGAGCAGTACTTC,CASSYARASYEQYF,TRBV18,TRBJ2-7,-,-
TGTGCCACCCACAGGGGGCCTAGTCAGCCCCAGCATTTT,CATHRGPSQPQHF,TRBV19,TRBJ1-5,-,TRBD1
TGTGCCAGCAGCTCCTCAAGAACAGGGGTTAGCAATCAGCCCCAGCATTTT,CASSSSRTGVSNQPQHF,TRBV5-6,TRBJ1-5,-,TRBD1
TGTGCCAGCAGCCATCCTCCAGGGGCCCTCCACTTT,CASSHPPGALHF,TRBV3-1/TRBV3-2,TRBJ1-6,-,-
TGTGCCAGTAGTATGCCGGGACAGGGGGTCAACGAGCAGTACTTC,CASSMPGQGVNEQYF,TRBV19,TRBJ2-7,-,TRBD1
TGTGCCAGCAGCTTGGGCTGGGCAGCGAACACCGGGGAGCTGTTTTTT,CASSLGWAANTGELFF,TRBV5-4,TRBJ2-2,-,-
TGTGCCAGCAGAAGACTAGCCTCCACAGATACGCAGTATTTT,CASRRLASTDTQYF,TRBV27,TRBJ2-3,few,TRBD2
TGTGCCAGCTCACCACCAGCGAACACTGAAGCTTTCTTT,CASSPPANTEAFF,TRBV18,TRBJ1-1,-,-
TGTGCCAGCCTGGACAGGGGGGGAGCCAAAAACATTCAGTACTTC,CASLDRGGAKNIQYF,TRBV19,TRBJ2-4,-,TRBD1